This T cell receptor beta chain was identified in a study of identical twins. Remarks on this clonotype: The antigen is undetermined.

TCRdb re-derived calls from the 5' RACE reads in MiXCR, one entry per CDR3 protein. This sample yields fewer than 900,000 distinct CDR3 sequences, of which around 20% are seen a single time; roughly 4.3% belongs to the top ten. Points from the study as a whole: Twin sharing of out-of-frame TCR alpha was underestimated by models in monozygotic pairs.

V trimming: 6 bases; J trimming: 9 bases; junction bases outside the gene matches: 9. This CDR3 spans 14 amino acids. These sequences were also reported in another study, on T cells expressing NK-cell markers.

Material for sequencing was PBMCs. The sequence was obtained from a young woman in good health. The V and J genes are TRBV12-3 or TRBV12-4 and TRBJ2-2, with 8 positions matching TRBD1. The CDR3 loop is CASSPDRVKWELFF. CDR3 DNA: TGTGCCAGCAGCCCGGACAGGGTGAAATGGGAGCTGTTTTTT.